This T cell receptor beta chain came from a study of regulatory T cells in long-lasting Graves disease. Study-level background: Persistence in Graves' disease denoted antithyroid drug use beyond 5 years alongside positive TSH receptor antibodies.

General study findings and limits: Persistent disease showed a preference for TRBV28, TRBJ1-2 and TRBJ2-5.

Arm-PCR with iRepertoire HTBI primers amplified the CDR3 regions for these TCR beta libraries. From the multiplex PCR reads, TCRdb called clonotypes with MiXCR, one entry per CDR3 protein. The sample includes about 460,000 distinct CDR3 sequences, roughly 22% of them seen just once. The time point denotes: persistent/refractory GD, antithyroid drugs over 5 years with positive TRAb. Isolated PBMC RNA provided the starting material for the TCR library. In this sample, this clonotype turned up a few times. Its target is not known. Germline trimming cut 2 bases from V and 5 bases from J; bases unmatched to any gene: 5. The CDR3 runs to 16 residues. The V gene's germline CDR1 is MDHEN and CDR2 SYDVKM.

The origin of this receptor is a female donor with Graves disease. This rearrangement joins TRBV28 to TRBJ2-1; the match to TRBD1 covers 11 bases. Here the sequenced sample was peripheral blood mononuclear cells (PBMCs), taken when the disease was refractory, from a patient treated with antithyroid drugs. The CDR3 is CASSLRWDRGNNEQFF. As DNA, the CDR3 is TGTGCCAGCAGTTTAAGGTGGGACAGGGGGAACAATGAGCAGTTCTTC.